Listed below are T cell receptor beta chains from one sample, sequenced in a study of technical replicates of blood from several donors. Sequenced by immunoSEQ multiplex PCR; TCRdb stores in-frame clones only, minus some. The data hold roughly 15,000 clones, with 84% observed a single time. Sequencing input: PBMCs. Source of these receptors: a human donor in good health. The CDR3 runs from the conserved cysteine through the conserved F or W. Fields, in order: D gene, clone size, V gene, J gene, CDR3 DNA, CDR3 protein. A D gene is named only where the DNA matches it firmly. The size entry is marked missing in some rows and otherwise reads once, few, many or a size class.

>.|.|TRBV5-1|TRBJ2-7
TGCGCCAGCAGCGGCGGAGGGAGCTCCTACGAGCAGTACTTC
CASSGGGSSYEQYF
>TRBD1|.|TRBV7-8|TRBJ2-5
TGTGCCAGCAGCTCGGGACAGGGTTTGGAGACCCAGTACTTC
CASSSGQGLETQYF
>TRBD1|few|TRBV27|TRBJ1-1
TGTGCCAGCAGTCCGGACAGGGTTTATATGGACACTGAAGCTTTCTTT
CASSPDRVYMDTEAFF
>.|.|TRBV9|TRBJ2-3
TGTGCCAGCAGCGTACGGGGGGCGGGCACAGATACGCAGTATTTT
CASSVRGAGTDTQYF
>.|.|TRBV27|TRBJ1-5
TGTGCCAGCAGTCCGGGGACTCTTGTTCCCCAGCATTTT
CASSPGTLVPQHF
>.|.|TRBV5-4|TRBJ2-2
TGTGCCAGCAGCTTGGCGGTCGGGGAGCTGTTTTTT
CASSLAVGELFF
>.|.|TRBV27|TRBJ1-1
TGTGCCAGCAGTGTACAGGGTGGGAACACTGAAGCTTTCTTT
CASSVQGGNTEAFF
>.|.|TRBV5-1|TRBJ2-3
TGCGCCAGCAGCTTGGAACCCCAGGGGATCGGCGTTACAGATACGCAGTATTTT
CASSLEPQGIGVTDTQYF
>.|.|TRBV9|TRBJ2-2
TGTGCCAGCAGCGTACCTGCAGGGGCGGGCGGGGAGCTGTTTTTT
CASSVPAGAGGELFF
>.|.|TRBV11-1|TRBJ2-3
TGTGCCAGCAGCTTATCCCTTCTCACAGATACGCAGTATTTT
CASSLSLLTDTQYF
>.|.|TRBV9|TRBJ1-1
TGTGCCAGCGGCGTACAAGCTATCTTTTCTGAAGCTTTCTTT
CASGVQAIFSEAFF
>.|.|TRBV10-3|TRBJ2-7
TGTGCCATCAGTGAGTCTACAGGTTACGAGCAGTACTTC
CAISESTGYEQYF
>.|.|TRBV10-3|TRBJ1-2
TGTGCCATCAATTCCGGGGTGGTCGGTGGCTACACCTTC
CAINSGVVGGYTF
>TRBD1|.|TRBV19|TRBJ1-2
TGTGCCAGTAGTATACTCTTGGGGGACAGCTCCCTAAACTATGGCTACACCTTC
CASSILLGDSSLNYGYTF
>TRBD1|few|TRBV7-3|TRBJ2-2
TGTGCCAGCAAAGAACAGGGGAGCACCGGGGAGCTGTTTTTT
CASKEQGSTGELFF
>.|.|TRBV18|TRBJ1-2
TGTGCCAGCTCACCAGGACAGAGCTATGGCTACACCTTC
CASSPGQSYGYTF
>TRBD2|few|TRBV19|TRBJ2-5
TGTGCCAGTAGTATCCTAGCGGGAGGGTCAGGAGGAGATGAGCAGTACTTC
CASSILAGGSGGDEQYF
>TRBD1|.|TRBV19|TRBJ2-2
TGTGCCAGTAGTTCGACAGGGGCCACCGGGGAGCTGTTTTTT
CASSSTGATGELFF
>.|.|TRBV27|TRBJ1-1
TGTGCCAGCAGTACTTTCCCGAACACTGAAGCTTTCTTT
CASSTFPNTEAFF
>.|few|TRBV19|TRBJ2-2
TGTGCCAGTAGTCAGGGTACCGCCGGGGAGCTGTTTTTT
CASSQGTAGELFF
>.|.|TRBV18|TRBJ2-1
TGTGCCAGCTCACCCTTCCGGGAGTCATACAATGAGCAGTTCTTC
CASSPFRESYNEQFF
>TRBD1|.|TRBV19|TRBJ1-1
TGTGCCAGTAGTCTCCTCAGGACAGGGGTGAACACTGAAGCTTTCTTT
CASSLLRTGVNTEAFF
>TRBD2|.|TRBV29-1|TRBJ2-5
TGCAGCGTAGGGGGTCTAGCGGGAGGGGGTCGAGAGACCCAGTACTTC
CSVGGLAGGGRETQYF
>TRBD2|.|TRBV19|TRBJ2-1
TGTGCCAGTAGTAGGACTAGCGACAATGAGCAGTTCTTC
CASSRTSDNEQFF
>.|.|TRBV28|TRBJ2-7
TGTGCCAGCAGTTCCGGGACCGCGGAGCGGGCCCACGAGCAGTACTTC
CASSSGTAERAHEQYF
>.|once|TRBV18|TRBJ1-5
TGTGCCAGCTCACACCGGAGTCAGCCCCAGCATTTT
CASSHRSQPQHF
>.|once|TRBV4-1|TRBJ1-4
TGCGCCAGCAGCCCCGACAGTCTAGATGAAAAACTGTTTTTT
CASSPDSLDEKLFF
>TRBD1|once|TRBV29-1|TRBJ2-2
TGCAGCGCTAAGGGACAGGGTAACGTCGGGGAGCTGTTTTTT
CSAKGQGNVGELFF
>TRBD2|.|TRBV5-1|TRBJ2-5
TGCGCCAGCAGCTTGCTAACCCAAACTAGCGGGACCCCGGGAGAGACCCAGTACTTC
CASSLLTQTSGTPGETQYF
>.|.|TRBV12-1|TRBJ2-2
TGTGCCAGCAGCTTTGTCGCAGCTACGGGCACCGGGGAGCTGTTTTTT
CASSFVAATGTGELFF
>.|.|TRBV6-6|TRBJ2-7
TGTGCCAGCAGCCCCAGGGGCGGGAGCTCCTACGAGCAGTACTTC
CASSPRGGSSYEQYF
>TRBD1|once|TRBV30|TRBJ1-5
TGTGCCTGGAGTGGTGGACAGGGAAGCAATCAGCCCCAGCATTTT
CAWSGGQGSNQPQHF
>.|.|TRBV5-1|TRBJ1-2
TGCGCCAGCACGGACAGCTATGGCTACACCTTC
CASTDSYGYTF
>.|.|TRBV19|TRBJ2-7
TGTGCCAGTAGCACTCAGGGGTCCTCCTACGAGCAGTACTTC
CASSTQGSSYEQYF
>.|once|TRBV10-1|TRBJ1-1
TGCGCCAGCAGTGAATATAGTTACCTCCTGAACACTGAAGCTTTCTTT
CASSEYSYLLNTEAFF
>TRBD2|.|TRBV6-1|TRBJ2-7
TGTGCCAGCAGTGAAGCGGGAGGGCGAGGGGACGAGCAGTACTTC
CASSEAGGRGDEQYF
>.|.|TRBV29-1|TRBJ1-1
TGCAGCGTGGCCGGGGGGGTATCAACTGAAGCTTTCTTT
CSVAGGVSTEAFF
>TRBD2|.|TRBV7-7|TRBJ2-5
TGTGCCAGCAGCATGGGGGAGGGGGAGACCCAGTACTTC
CASSMGEGETQYF